This T cell receptor beta chain was profiled in a study of cytomegalovirus exposure and HLA in healthy donors. Findings and caveats of the study: It emerged from a later analysis that several of the most significant clusters appeared to be linked to common viral pathogens.

Donors were ostensibly healthy at sampling, although undocumented immune exposures were probable. As for this clone: The target antigen is unknown.

Germline assignment: CDR1 SGHTA and CDR2 FQGNSA. V lost 5 bases to trimming and J lost 6 bases; unmatched junction nucleotides: 7. The CDR3 is made up of 14 amino acids. The PCR employed 60 Vbeta primers together with 13 Jbeta primers. TCRdb keeps only in-frame clones here, not all; method: immunoSEQ multiplex PCR. This table has roughly 160,000 clones, about 80% appearing once. This receptor was obtained from a young man in good health and CMV-seronegative. The genes are TRBV7-2 and TRBJ2-3; 8 nucleotides agree with TRBD1. Sequenced sample: PBMCs. CDR3 coding DNA: TGTGCCAGCAGCCCCAGACAGGGGATGGATACGCAGTATTTT. Residues: CASSPRQGMDTQYF. Combining the CDR3 with reference TRBV7-2 and TRBJ2-3 gives the whole variable domain GAGVSQSPSNKVTEKGKDVELRCDPISGHTALYWYRQSLGQGLEFLIYFQGNSAPDKSGLPSDRFSAERTGGSVSTLTIQRTQQEDSAVYLCASSPRQGMDTQYFGPGTRLTVL.